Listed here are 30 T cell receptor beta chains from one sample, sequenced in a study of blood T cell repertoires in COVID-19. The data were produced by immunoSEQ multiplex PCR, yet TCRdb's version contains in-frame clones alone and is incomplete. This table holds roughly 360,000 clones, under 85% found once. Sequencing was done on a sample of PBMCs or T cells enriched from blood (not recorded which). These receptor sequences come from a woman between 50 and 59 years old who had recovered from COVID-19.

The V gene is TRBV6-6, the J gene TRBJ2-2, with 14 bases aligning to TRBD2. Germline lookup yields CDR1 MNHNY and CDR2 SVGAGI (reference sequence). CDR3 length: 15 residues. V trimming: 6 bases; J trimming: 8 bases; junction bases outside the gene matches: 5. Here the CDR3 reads CASRTTSGGVGELFF. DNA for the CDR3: TGTGCCAGCAGGACGACTAGCGGGGGGGTTGGGGAGCTGTTTTTT.

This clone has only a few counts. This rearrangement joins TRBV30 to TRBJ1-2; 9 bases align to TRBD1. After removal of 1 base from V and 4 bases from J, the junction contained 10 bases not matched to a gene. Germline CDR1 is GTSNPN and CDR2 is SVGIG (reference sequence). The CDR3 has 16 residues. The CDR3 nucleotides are TGTGCCTGGAGTGACAACAGGGGGCGCGCCTCCTATGGCTACACCTTC. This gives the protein CAWSDNRGRASYGYTF.

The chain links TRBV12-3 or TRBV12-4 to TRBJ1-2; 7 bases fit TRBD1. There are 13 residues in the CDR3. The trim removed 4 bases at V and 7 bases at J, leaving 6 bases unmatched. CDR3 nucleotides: TGTGCCAGCAGTTACAGGGGAGAGTTTGGCTACACCTTC. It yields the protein CASSYRGEFGYTF.

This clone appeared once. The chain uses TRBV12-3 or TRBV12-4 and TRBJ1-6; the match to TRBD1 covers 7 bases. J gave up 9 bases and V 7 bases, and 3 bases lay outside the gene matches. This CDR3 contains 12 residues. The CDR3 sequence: CASTYRGSPLHF. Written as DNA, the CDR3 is TGTGCCAGCACCTACAGGGGTTCACCCCTCCACTTT.

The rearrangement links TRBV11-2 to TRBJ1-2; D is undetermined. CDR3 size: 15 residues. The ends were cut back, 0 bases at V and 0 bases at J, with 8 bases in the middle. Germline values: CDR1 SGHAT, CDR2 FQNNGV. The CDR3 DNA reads TGTGCCAGCAGCTTAGAACCGGGTCCTAACTATGGCTACACCTTC. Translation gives CASSLEPGPNYGYTF.

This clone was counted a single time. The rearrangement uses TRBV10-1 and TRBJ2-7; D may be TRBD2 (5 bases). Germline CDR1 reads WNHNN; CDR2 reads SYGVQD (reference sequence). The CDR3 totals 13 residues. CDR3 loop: CPDKSGMSYEQYF. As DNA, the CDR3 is TGCCCAGATAAGTCCGGGATGTCCTACGAGCAGTACTTC.

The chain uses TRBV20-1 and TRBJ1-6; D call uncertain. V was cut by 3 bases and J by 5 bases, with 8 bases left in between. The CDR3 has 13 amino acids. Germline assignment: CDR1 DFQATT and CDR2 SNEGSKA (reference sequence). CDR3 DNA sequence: TGCAGTGCTAGTCCGACAAATAATTCACCCCTCCACTTT. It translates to CSASPTNNSPLHF.

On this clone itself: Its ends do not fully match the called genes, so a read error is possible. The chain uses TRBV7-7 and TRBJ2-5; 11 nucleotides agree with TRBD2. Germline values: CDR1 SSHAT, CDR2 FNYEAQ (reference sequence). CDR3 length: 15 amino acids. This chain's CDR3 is CASSLTSGVKETQYF. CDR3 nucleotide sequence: TGTGCTAGCAGCTTGACTAGCGGGGTGAAAGAGACCCAGTACTTC.

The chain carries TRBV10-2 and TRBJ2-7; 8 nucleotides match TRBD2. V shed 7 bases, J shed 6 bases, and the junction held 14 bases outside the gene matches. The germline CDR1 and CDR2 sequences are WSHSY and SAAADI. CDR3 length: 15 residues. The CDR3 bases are TGCGCCAGCACACGAACCGGGACTAGTGGCTCCGAGCAGTACTTC. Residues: CASTRTGTSGSEQYF.

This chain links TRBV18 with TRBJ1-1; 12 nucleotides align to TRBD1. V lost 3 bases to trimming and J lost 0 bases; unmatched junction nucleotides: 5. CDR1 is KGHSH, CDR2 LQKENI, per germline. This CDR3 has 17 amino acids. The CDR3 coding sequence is TGTGCCAGCTCACCCCGCGGGACAGGGGGCATGAACACTGAAGCTTTCTTT. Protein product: CASSPRGTGGMNTEAFF. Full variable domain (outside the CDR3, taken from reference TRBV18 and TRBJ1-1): NAGVMQNPRHLVRRRGQEARLRCSPMKGHSHVYWYRQLPEEGLKFMVYLQKENIIDESGMPKERFSAEFPKEGPSILRIQQVVRGDSAAYFCASSPRGTGGMNTEAFFGQGTRLTVV.

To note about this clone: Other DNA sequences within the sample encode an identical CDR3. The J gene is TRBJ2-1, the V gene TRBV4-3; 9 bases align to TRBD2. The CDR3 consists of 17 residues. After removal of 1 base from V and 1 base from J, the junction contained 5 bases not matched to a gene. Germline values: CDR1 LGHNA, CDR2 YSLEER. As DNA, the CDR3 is TGCGCCAGCAGCCAAGGTAGCGGGAGAAGTTCCTACAATGAGCAGTTCTTC. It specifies CASSQGSGRSSYNEQFF.

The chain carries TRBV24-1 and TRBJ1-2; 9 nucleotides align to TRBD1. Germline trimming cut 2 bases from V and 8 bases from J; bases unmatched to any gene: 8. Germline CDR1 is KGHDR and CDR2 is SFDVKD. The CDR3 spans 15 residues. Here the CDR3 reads CATSDCPGTGCGYTF. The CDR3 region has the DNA TGTGCCACCAGTGATTGCCCCGGGACAGGGTGCGGCTACACCTTC.

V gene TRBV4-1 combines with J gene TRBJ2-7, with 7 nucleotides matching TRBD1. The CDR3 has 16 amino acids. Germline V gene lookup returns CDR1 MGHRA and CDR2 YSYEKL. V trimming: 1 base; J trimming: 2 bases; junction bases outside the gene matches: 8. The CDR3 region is CASSQGPGQKPYEQYF. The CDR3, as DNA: TGCGCCAGCAGCCAAGGGCCGGGACAGAAACCCTACGAGCAGTACTTC.

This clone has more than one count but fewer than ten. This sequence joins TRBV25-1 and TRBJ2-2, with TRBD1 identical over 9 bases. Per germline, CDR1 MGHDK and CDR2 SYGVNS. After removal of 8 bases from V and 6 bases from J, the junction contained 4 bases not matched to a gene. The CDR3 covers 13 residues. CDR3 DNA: TGTGCCAGCTCCGGGACAGGGTCCGGGGAGCTGTTTTTT. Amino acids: CASSGTGSGELFF.

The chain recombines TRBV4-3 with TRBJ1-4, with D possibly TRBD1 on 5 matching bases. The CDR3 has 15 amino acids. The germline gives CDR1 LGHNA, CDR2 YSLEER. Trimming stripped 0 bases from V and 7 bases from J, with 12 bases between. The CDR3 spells CASSQDWGVVEKLFF. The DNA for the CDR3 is TGCGCCAGCAGCCAAGATTGGGGGGTAGTTGAAAAACTGTTTTTT.

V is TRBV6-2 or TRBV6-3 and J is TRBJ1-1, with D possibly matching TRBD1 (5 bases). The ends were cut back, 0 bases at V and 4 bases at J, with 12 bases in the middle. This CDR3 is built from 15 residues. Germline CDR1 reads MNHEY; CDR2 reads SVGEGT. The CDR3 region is CASSYSRGLSTEAFF. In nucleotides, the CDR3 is TGTGCCAGCAGTTACTCAAGGGGCTTGTCCACTGAAGCTTTCTTT.

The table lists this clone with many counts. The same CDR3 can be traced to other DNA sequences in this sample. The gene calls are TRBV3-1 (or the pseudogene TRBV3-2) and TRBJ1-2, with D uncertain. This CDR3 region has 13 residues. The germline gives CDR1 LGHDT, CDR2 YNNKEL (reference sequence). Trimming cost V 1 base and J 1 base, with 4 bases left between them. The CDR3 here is CASSQAVNYGYTF. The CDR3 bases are TGTGCCAGCAGCCAAGCTGTTAACTATGGCTACACCTTC.

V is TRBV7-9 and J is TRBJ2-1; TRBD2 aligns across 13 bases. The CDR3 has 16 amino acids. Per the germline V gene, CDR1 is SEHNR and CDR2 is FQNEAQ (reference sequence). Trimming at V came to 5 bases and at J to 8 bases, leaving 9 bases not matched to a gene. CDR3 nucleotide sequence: TGTGCCAGCAGCCATCGGACTAGCGGGAGTCTTGATGAGCAGTTCTTC. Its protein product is CASSHRTSGSLDEQFF.

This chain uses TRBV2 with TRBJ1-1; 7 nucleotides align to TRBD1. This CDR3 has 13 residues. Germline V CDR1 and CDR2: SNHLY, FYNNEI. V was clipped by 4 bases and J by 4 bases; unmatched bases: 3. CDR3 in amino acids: CASSGDSLTEAFF. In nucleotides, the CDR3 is TGTGCCAGCAGTGGGGACAGCCTCACTGAAGCTTTCTTT.

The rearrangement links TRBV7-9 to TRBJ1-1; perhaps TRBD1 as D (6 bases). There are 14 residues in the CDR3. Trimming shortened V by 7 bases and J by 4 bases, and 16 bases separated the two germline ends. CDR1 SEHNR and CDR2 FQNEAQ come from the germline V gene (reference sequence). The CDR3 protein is CASTVDRMGTEAFF. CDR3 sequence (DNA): TGTGCCAGCACCGTCGACAGGATGGGCACTGAAGCTTTCTTT.

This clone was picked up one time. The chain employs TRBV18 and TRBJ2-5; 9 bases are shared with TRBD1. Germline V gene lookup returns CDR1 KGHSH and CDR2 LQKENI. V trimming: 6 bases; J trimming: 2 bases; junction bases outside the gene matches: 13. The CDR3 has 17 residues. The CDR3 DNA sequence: TGTGCCAGCTCCCTCCGTACTGGGACAGGGTTTCAAGAGACCCAGTACTTC. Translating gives CASSLRTGTGFQETQYF.

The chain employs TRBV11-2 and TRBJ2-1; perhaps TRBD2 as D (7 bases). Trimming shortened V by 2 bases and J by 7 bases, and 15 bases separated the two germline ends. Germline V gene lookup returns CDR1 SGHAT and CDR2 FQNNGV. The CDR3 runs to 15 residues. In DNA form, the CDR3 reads TGTGCCAGCAGCTTACAACGGGGGGCGAGGAATGAGCAGTTCTTC. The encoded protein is CASSLQRGARNEQFF.

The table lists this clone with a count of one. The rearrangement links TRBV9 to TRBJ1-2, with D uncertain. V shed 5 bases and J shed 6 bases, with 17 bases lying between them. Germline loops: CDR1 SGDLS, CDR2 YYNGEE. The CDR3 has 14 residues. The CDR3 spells CASSQTRGMDGYTF. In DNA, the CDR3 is TGTGCCAGCAGTCAAACCAGAGGGATGGATGGCTACACCTTC.

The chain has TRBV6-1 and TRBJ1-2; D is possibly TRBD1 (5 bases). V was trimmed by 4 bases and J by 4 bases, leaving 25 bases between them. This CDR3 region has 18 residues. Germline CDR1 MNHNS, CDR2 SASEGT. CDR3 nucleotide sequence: TGTGCCAGCAGTGTTCTCGCGGCAGGGTTTTCTATACTCTATGGCTACACCTTC. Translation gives CASSVLAAGFSILYGYTF.

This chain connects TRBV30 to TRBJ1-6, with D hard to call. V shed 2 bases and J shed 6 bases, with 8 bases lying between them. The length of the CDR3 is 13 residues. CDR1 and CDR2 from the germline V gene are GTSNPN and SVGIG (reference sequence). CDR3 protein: CAWSRQINSPLHF. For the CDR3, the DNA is TGTGCCTGGAGTCGCCAGATTAATTCACCCCTCCACTTT. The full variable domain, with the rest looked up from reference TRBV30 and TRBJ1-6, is SQTIHQWPATLVQPVGSPLSLECTVEGTSNPNLYWYRQAAGRGLQLLFYSVGIGQISSEVPQNLSASRPQDRQFILSSKKLLLSDSGFYLCAWSRQINSPLHFGNGTRLTVT.

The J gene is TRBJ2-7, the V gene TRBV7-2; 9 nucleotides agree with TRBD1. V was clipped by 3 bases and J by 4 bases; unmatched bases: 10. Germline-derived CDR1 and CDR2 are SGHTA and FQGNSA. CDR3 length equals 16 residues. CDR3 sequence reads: CASSFDPGTGRYEQYF. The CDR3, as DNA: TGTGCCAGCAGCTTCGACCCCGGGACAGGGAGATACGAGCAGTACTTC.

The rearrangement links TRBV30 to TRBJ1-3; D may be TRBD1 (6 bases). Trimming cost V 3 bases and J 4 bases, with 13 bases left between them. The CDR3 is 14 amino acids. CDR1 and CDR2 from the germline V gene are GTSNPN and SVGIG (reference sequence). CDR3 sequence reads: CAWSTGSAGNTIYF. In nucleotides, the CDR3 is TGTGCCTGGAGCACAGGGTCGGCAGGAAACACCATATATTTT.

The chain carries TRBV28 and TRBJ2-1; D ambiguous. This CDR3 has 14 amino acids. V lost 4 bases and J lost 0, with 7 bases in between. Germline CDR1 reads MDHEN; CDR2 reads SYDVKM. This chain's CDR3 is CASSYTSSYNEQFF. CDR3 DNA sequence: TGTGCCAGCAGTTACACCAGCTCCTACAATGAGCAGTTCTTC.

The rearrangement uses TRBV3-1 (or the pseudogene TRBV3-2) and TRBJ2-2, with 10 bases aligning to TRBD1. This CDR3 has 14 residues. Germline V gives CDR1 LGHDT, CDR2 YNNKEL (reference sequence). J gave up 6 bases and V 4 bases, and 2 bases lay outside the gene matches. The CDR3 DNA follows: TGTGCCAGCAGCCCGGGACAGGGGCCCGGGGAGCTGTTTTTT. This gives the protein CASSPGQGPGELFF.

The CDR3 region has the DNA TGTGCCATCAGCCTTACGATACAGGGGATTAGCGCTGAGCAGTTCTTC. It yields the protein CAISLTIQGISAEQFF. The chain links TRBV10-3 to TRBJ2-1; 7 bases align to TRBD1. The V and J ends lost 6 bases and 9 bases, in that order; junction bases with no gene match: 17. The length of the CDR3 is 16 residues. Germline loops: CDR1 ENHRY, CDR2 SYGVKD.